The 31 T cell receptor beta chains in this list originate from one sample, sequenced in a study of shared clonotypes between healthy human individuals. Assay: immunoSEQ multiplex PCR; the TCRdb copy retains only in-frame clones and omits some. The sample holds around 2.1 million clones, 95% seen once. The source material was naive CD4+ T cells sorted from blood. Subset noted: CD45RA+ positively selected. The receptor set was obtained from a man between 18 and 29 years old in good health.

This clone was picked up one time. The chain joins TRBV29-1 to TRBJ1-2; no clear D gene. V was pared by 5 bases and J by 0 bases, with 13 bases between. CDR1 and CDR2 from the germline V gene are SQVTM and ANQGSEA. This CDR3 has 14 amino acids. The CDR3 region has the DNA TGCAGCGTTTCGACACAAGAAGCTAACTATGGCTACACCTTC. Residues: CSVSTQEANYGYTF.

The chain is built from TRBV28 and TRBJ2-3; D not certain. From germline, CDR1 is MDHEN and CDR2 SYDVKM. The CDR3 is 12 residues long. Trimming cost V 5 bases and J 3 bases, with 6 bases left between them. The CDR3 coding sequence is TGTGCCAGCAGTGGAGTTACAGATACGCAGTATTTT. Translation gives CASSGVTDTQYF.

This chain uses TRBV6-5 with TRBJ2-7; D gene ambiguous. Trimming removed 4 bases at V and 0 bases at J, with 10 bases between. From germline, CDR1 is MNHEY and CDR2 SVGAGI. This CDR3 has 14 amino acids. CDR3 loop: CASSLVLGSYEQYF. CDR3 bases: TGTGCCAGCAGTTTAGTTTTGGGCTCCTACGAGCAGTACTTC.

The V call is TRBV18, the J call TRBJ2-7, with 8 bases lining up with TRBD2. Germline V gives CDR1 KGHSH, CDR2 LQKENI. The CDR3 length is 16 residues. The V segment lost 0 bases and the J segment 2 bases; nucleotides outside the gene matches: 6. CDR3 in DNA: TGTGCCAGCTCACCACCAGTCGGGGGGGGCACCTACGAGCAGTACTTC. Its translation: CASSPPVGGGTYEQYF.

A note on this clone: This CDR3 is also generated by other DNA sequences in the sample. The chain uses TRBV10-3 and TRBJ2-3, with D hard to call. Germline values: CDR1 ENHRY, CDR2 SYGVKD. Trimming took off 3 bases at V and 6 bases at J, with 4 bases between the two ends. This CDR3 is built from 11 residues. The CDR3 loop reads CAISDGDTQYF. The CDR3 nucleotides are TGTGCCATCAGTGACGGTGATACGCAGTATTTT.

Written as DNA, the CDR3 is TGCGCCAGCAGCTTGGACCGACAGGGAGGGAATTCACCCCTCCACTTT. Translation gives CASSLDRQGGNSPLHF. The chain combines TRBV5-1 with TRBJ1-6; TRBD1 matches at 7 bases. The trim removed 0 bases at V and 7 bases at J, leaving 7 bases unmatched. The CDR3 sequence is 16 residues long. CDR1 and CDR2 (germline): SGHRS, YFSETQ.

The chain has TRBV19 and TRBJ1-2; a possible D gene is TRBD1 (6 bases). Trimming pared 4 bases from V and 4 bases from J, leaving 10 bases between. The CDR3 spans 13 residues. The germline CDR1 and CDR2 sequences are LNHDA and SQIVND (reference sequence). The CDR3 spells CASSTQGGYGYTF. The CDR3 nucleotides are TGTGCCAGTAGTACACAGGGAGGCTATGGCTACACCTTC.

The DNA of the CDR3 is TGTGCCAGCAGCCAAACCGGGCCACACAATGAGCAGTTCTTC. This codes for CASSQTGPHNEQFF. This chain connects TRBV7-9 to TRBJ2-1, with D unclear. V lost 5 bases, J lost 5 bases, and 13 bases lay in between. This CDR3 has 14 amino acids. The germline gives CDR1 SEHNR, CDR2 FQNEAQ (reference sequence).

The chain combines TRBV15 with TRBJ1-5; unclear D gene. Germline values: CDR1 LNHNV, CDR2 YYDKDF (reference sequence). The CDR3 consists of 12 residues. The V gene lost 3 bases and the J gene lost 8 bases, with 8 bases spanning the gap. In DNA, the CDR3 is TGTGCCACCAGCAGGACCCTTGAGCCCCAGCATTTT. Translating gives CATSRTLEPQHF.

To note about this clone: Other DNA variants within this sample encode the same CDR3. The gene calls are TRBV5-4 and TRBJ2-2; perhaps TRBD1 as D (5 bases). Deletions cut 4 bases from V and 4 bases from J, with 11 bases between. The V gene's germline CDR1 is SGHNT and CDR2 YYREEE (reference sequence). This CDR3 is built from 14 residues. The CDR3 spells CASSLAGSTGELFF. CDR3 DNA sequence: TGTGCCAGCAGCCTGGCAGGGTCCACCGGGGAGCTGTTTTTT.

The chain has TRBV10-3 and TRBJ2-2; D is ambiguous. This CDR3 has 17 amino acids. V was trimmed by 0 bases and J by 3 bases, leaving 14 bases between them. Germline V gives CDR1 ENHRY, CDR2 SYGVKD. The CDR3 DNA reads TGTGCCATCAGTGAGTCTCCCCCGGAGAATTACACCGGGGAGCTGTTTTTT. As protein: CAISESPPENYTGELFF.

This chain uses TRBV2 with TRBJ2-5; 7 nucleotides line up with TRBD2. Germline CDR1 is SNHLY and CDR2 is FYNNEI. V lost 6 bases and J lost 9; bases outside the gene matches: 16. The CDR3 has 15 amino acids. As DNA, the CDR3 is TGTGCCAGCAGGGCCCAGCTGGGAAGCGGGGACTCCCAGTACTTC. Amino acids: CASRAQLGSGDSQYF.

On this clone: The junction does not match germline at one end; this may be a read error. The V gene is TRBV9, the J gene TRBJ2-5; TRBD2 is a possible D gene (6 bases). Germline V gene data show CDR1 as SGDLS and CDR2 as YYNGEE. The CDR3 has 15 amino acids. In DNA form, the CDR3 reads TGTGCCAGCGGCGTTTCGGGACTTGTGCAAGAGACCCAGTACTTC. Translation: CASGVSGLVQETQYF.

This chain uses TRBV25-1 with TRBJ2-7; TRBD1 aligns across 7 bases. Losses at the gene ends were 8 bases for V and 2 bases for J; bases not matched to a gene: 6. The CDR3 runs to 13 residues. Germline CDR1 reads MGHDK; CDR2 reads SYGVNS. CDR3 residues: CASGETGTYEQYF. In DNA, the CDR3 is TGTGCCAGCGGGGAGACAGGGACCTACGAGCAGTACTTC.

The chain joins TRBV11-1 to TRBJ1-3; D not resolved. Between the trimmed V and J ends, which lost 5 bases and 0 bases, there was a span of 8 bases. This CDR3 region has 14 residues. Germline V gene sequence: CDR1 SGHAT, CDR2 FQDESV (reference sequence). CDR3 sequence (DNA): TGTGCCAGCAGCGGCGGCCCCTCTGGAAACACCATATATTTT. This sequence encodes CASSGGPSGNTIYF.

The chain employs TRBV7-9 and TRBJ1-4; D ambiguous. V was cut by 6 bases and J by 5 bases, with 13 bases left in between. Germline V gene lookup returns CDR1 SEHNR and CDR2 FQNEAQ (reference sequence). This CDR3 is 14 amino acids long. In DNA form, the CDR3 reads TGTGCCAGCAGATTGGTAGGGTCCAATGAAAAACTGTTTTTT. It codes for CASRLVGSNEKLFF.

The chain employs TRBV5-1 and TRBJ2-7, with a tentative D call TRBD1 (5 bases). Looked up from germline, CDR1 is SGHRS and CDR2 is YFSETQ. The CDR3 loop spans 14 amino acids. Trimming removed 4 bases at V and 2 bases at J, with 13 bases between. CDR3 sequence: CASSVDSGPYEQYF. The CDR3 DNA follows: TGCGCCAGCAGCGTAGACAGTGGCCCCTACGAGCAGTACTTC.

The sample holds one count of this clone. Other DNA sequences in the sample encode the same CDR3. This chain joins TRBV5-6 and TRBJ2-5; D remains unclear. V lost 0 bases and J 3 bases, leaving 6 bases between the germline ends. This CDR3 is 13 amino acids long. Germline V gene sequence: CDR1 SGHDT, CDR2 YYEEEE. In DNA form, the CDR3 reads TGTGCCAGCAGCTTGGGCACAGAAGAGACCCAGTACTTC. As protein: CASSLGTEETQYF.

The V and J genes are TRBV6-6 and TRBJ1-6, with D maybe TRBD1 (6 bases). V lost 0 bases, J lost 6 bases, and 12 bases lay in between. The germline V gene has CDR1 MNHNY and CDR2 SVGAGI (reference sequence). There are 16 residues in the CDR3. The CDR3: CASSYSVGGLNSPLHF. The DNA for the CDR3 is TGTGCCAGCAGTTACTCCGTGGGGGGGCTTAATTCACCCCTCCACTTT.

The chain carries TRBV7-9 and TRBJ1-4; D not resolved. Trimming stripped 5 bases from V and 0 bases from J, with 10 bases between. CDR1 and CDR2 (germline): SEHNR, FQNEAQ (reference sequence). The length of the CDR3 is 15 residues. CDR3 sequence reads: CASSTHLATNEKLFF. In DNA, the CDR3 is TGTGCCAGCAGCACCCACTTAGCAACTAATGAAAAACTGTTTTTT.

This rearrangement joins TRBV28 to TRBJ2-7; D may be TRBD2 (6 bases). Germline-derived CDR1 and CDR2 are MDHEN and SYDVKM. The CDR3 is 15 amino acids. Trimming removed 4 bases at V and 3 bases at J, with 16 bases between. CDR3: CASSSAGTGDYEQYF. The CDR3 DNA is TGTGCCAGCAGTTCCGCCGGGACTGGGGACTACGAGCAGTACTTC. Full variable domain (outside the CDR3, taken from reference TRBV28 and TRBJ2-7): DVKVTQSSRYLVKRTGEKVFLECVQDMDHENMFWYRQDPGLGLRLIYFSYDVKMKEKGDIPEGYSVSREKKERFSLILESASTNQTSMYLCASSSAGTGDYEQYFGPGTRLTVT.

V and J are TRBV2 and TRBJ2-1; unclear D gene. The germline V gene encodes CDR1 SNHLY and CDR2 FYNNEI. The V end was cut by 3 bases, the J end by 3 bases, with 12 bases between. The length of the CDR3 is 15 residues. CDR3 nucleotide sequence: TGTGCCAGCAGTGACGGACCCGTCCTCTACAATGAGCAGTTCTTC. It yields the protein CASSDGPVLYNEQFF.

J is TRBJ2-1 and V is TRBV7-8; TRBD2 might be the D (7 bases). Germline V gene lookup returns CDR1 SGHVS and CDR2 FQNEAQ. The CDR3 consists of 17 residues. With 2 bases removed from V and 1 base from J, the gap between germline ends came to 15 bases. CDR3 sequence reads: CASSLNEGGLSYNEQFF. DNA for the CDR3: TGTGCCAGCAGCTTAAACGAGGGGGGGCTTTCCTACAATGAGCAGTTCTTC.

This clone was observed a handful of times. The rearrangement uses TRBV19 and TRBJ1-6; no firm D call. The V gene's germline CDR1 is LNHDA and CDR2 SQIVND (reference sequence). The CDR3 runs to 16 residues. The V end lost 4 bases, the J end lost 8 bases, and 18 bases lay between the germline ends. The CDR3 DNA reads TGTGCCAGTAGTACCAGCACCGGGCCCGGGGATTCACCCCTCCACTTT. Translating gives CASSTSTGPGDSPLHF.

In DNA form, the CDR3 reads TGTGCCAGCAGTTACTCGGCACTAGGGCCAGATACGCAGTATTTT. Its protein product is CASSYSALGPDTQYF. The chain recombines TRBV6-5 with TRBJ2-3, with D possibly TRBD2 on 5 matching bases. CDR1 MNHEY and CDR2 SVGAGI come from the germline V gene. Trimming shortened V by 0 bases and J by 4 bases, and 11 bases separated the two germline ends. The CDR3 has 15 residues.

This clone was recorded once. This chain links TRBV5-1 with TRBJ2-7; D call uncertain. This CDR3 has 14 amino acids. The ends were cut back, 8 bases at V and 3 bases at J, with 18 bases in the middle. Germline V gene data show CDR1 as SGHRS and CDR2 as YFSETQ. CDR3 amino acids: CASTPDGLLYEQYF. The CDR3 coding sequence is TGCGCCAGTACACCTGACGGATTACTCTACGAGCAGTACTTC.

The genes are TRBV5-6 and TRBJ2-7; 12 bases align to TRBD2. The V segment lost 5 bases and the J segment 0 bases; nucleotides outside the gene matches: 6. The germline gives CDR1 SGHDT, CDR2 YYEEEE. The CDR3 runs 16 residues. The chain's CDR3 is CASSFGLAGPSYEQYF. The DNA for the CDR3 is TGTGCCAGCAGTTTCGGACTAGCGGGACCCTCCTACGAGCAGTACTTC. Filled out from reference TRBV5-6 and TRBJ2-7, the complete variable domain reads DAGVTQSPTHLIKTRGQQVTLRCSPKSGHDTVSWYQQALGQGPQFIFQYYEEEERQRGNFPDRFSGHQFPNYSSELNVNALLLGDSALYLCASSFGLAGPSYEQYFGPGTRLTVT.

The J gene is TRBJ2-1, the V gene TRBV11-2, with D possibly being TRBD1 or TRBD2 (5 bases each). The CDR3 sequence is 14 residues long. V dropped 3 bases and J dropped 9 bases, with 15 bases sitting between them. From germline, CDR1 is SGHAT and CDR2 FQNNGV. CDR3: CASSLIEGPVEQFF. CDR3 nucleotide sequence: TGTGCCAGCAGCTTGATCGAGGGGCCGGTTGAGCAGTTCTTC.

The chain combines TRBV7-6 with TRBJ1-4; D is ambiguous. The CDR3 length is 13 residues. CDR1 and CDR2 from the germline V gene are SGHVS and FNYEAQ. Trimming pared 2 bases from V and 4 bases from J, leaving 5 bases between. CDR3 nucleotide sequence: TGTGCCAGCAGCTTACTCGGTAATGAAAAACTGTTTTTT. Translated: CASSLLGNEKLFF.

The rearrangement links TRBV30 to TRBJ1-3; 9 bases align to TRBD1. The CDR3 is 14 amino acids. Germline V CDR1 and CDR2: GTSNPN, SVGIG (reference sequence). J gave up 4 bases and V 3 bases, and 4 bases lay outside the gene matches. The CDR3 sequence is CAWSGTGWGNTIYF. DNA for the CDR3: TGTGCCTGGAGCGGGACAGGGTGGGGAAACACCATATATTTT.

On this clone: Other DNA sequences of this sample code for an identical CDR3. The CDR3 sequence is CAGVPGQGAYEQYF. The CDR3 DNA is TGTGCCGGAGTACCGGGGCAGGGGGCCTACGAGCAGTACTTC. This rearrangement joins TRBV2 to TRBJ2-7; 7 bases are shared with TRBD1. Germline lookup yields CDR1 SNHLY and CDR2 FYNNEI. After removal of 11 bases from V and 2 bases from J, the junction contained 12 bases not matched to a gene. The length of the CDR3 is 14 residues.